These T cell receptor beta chains were read from a single sample in a study of shared clonotypes between healthy human individuals. This table comes from immunoSEQ multiplex PCR, and its TCRdb copy is limited to in-frame clones, with some not included. Among more than 2,000,000 clones, over 85% were seen once, and the ten largest hold 0.3% to 0.4%. The sample comprised naive CD4+ T cells from PBMCs. The source of these receptors is a man aged 18 to 29 in good health. Some clones in this sample may be carry-over from other donors' samples. Each CDR3 is given with its conserved first and last residue. The D gene is left open where the match is weak. Expanded clones are given a class, and other clones once, few, many or no size at all.

D	V	size	J	DNA	CDR3
TRBD1	TRBV15	NA	TRBJ2-2	TGTGCCACCAGCAGAATTACAGGGGACGGGGAGCTGTTTTTT	CATSRITGDGELFF
NA	TRBV19	NA	TRBJ2-2	TGTGCCAGTAGTCCCAATGAGGAGCTGTTTTTT	CASSPNEELFF
NA	TRBV5-1	NA	TRBJ2-3	TGCGCCAGCAGCTCTCGGGGTCCCAACACAGATACGCAGTATTTT	CASSSRGPNTDTQYF
NA	TRBV5-1	NA	TRBJ2-5	TGCGCCAGCAGCTTGGCCGGGGTTGGGGTTGTAGAGACCCAGTACTTC	CASSLAGVGVVETQYF
NA	TRBV27	NA	TRBJ2-7	TGTGCCAGCAGTCCCGGGACGTTGAACTACGAGCAGTACTTC	CASSPGTLNYEQYF
TRBD1	TRBV7-2	NA	TRBJ1-5	TGTGCCAGCAGCTTAGGGGCCAGGGGGCCCGGTCAGCCCCAGCATTTT	CASSLGARGPGQPQHF
NA	TRBV2	once	TRBJ2-1	TGTGCCAGCATCCCAGGTCCCCCCCTCAGCTCCTACAATGAGCAGTTCTTC	CASIPGPPLSSYNEQFF
NA	TRBV6-1	NA	TRBJ2-5	TGTGCCAGCGAAACCGGGACGACGGGAGAGACCCAGTACTTC	CASETGTTGETQYF
NA	TRBV7-6	NA	TRBJ2-7	TGTGCCAGCAGCTTAATCCTCGACCTCGGGGGACGCTACGAGCAGTACTTC	CASSLILDLGGRYEQYF
NA	TRBV5-1	NA	TRBJ2-1	TGCGCCAGCAGCTTGGACCTGAGGGGTCCTGGGATTAAGTTCTTC	CASSLDLRGPGIKFF
TRBD1	TRBV7-9	once	TRBJ2-1	TGTGCCAGCAGCCTCGACAGGGGGCAATATGAGCAGTTCTTC	CASSLDRGQYEQFF
TRBD1	TRBV4-1	NA	TRBJ2-5	TGCGCCAGCAGCCTGGGGGACAGCCAAGAGACCCAGTACTTC	CASSLGDSQETQYF
NA	TRBV25-1	NA	TRBJ2-1	TGTGCCAGCAGTGTCGGAGGGACCTCTTATGATGAGCAGTTCTTC	CASSVGGTSYDEQFF
NA	TRBV4-1	NA	TRBJ2-3	TGCGCCAGCAGCCAAGTTTTGGCGCGGCGGAGAAGCACAGATACGCAGTATTTT	CASSQVLARRRSTDTQYF
TRBD1	TRBV5-1	NA	TRBJ2-1	TGCGCCAGCAGCTCTCGGACAGGGGAATACTACAATGAGCAGTTCTTC	CASSSRTGEYYNEQFF
NA	TRBV11-2	NA	TRBJ2-5	TGTGCCAGCAGCTTAGTGGGCGTGGAGACCCAGTACTTC	CASSLVGVETQYF
TRBD1	TRBV28	once	TRBJ1-2	TGTGCCAGCAGTGGACAGGGCCATAACTATGGCTACACCTTC	CASSGQGHNYGYTF
NA	TRBV2	NA	TRBJ1-5	TGTGCCAGCACCCTTGAGGGGGTTCAGCCCCAGCATTTT	CASTLEGVQPQHF
NA	TRBV15	NA	TRBJ2-7	TGTGCCACCAGCAGACTAGGGGCGGAGCGCTACGAGCAGTACTTC	CATSRLGAERYEQYF
NA	TRBV28	NA	TRBJ1-1	TGTGCCAGCAGTTCACCGGGACAAACTGAAGCTTTCTTT	CASSSPGQTEAFF
TRBD2	TRBV9	NA	TRBJ2-7	TGTGCCAGCAGCCCCCGGACTAGCCAATTCTACGAGCAGTACTTC	CASSPRTSQFYEQYF
TRBD1	TRBV14	NA	TRBJ2-2	TGTGCCAGCAGCCAAGTCTACAGGGGGACCGGGGAGCTGTTTTTT	CASSQVYRGTGELFF
NA	TRBV5-4	NA	TRBJ1-1	TGTGCCAGCAGCTTGGATTCGGGGACTGAAGCTTTCTTT	CASSLDSGTEAFF
NA	TRBV15	NA	TRBJ2-5	TGTGCCACCAGCCAAAATCCGGGTTTGTTGTCCCAGTACTTC	CATSQNPGLLSQYF
NA	TRBV13	NA	TRBJ1-2	TGTGCCAGCAGCTCCTTGGGGGAGGGATATGGCTACACCTTC	CASSSLGEGYGYTF
NA	TRBV28	NA	TRBJ1-4	TGTGCCAGCAGTTTTTTTGCCGGCCGTAATGAAAAACTGTTTTTT	CASSFFAGRNEKLFF
NA	TRBV5-6	NA	TRBJ1-2	TGTGCCAGCAGGCCGGGACCGACCTATGGCTACACCTTC	CASRPGPTYGYTF
TRBD2	TRBV4-2	NA	TRBJ2-3	TGTGCCAGCAGCCAAGATCCGGCTAGCGGGATCCCCGATACGCAGTATTTT	CASSQDPASGIPDTQYF
TRBD1	TRBV4-2	NA	TRBJ2-2	TGTGCCAGCACCCGACAGGGGTCGACCGGGGAGCTGTTTTTT	CASTRQGSTGELFF
NA	TRBV28	NA	TRBJ1-1	TGTGCCAGCGAAAAAAGGGCCCCCACTGAAGCTTTCTTT	CASEKRAPTEAFF
NA	TRBV2	NA	TRBJ2-7	TGTGCCAGCAGTGACGGCACAAAGTACTCCTACGAGCAGTACTTC	CASSDGTKYSYEQYF
NA	TRBV28	NA	TRBJ1-5	TGTGCCAGCAGTACCGGTGCCTTTCAGGGCGATCAGCCCCAGCATTTT	CASSTGAFQGDQPQHF
NA	TRBV4-2	NA	TRBJ1-1	TGTGCCAGCAGCCATATGGCCGAGGGGTCTTCTGAAGCTTTCTTT	CASSHMAEGSSEAFF
NA	TRBV2	NA	TRBJ1-4	TGTGCCAGCACCCCACCGCGAGAAAATGAAAAACTGTTTTTT	CASTPPRENEKLFF
TRBD1	TRBV25-1	NA	TRBJ1-2	TGTGCCAGCAGCGCCGGGACAGGAACGACAGTCTTCTTC	CASSAGTGTTVFF
NA	TRBV10-1	NA	TRBJ2-1	TGCGCCAGCAGTTCCGCAAATGAGCAGTTCTTC	CASSSANEQFF
NA	TRBV6-5	NA	TRBJ1-4	TGTGCCAGCAGTTTGGGTGCCTGGGAGGAAAAACTGTTTTTT	CASSLGAWEEKLFF
NA	TRBV5-8	once	TRBJ2-7	TGTGCCAGCAGCTTGGGTTCAGGAACCTACGAGCAGTACTTC	CASSLGSGTYEQYF
NA	TRBV2	NA	TRBJ1-1	TGTGCCAGCAGTGCCGAGGGGAACACTGAAGCTTTCTTT	CASSAEGNTEAFF
NA	TRBV30	NA	TRBJ2-1	TGTGGGACTACGGACAATGAGCAGTTCTTC	CGTTDNEQFF
TRBD1	TRBV28	NA	TRBJ1-4	TGTGCCAGCAGTTCCCAACGGACAGGGGGTAATGAAAAACTGTTTTTT	CASSSQRTGGNEKLFF
TRBD2	TRBV7-2	NA	TRBJ2-1	TGTGCCAGCAGCTTAGGGACTAGCGGGATCAATGAGCAGTTCTTC	CASSLGTSGINEQFF
NA	TRBV2	NA	TRBJ1-1	TGTGCCAGCAGTACAAACGTGGACACTGAAGCTTTCTTT	CASSTNVDTEAFF